These 8 T cell receptor beta chains were all obtained from the same sample, sequenced in a study of T cells in localized non-small cell lung cancer (dated by TCRdb to the early 2020s). The protocol used for the library was the immunoSEQ multiplex PCR assay. In its TCRdb copy, this immuneACCESS table keeps in-frame sequences only and misses some clones. Where compared with another copy, unresolved V genes explain less than half of these, and the others have no known cause. Across this sample there are under 3,000 clones, with around 28% seen only once. The ten largest clones capture about a sixth of the sample. The sequenced sample was normal lung tissue next to the tumor, obtained before any cancer treatment. The receptors were gathered from a woman aged 35-70 years with stage II squamous cell lung carcinoma.

V gene TRBV28 combines with J gene TRBJ2-2, with 7 bases aligning to TRBD1. Losses at the gene ends were 6 bases for V and 0 bases for J; bases not matched to a gene: 4. CDR3 length: 15 residues. Germline values: CDR1 MDHEN, CDR2 SYDVKM. The CDR3 spells CASRWDSANTGELFF. The CDR3, as DNA: TGTGCCAGCAGATGGGACAGCGCGAACACCGGGGAGCTGTTTTTT.

This clone was picked up a small number of times. The chain uses TRBV18 and TRBJ1-6; D call uncertain. This CDR3 comprises 16 residues. The V gene's germline CDR1 is KGHSH and CDR2 LQKENI. Trimming stripped 1 base from V and 6 bases from J, with 13 bases between. Here the CDR3 reads CASSPLPGESNSPLHF. CDR3 nucleotide sequence: TGTGCCAGCTCACCACTACCGGGAGAGTCTAATTCACCCCTCCACTTT.

The J gene is TRBJ2-1, the V gene TRBV2; the match to TRBD2 covers 12 bases. J gave up 6 bases and V 4 bases, and 4 bases lay outside the gene matches. The CDR3 loop spans 15 amino acids. Germline CDR1 SNHLY, CDR2 FYNNEI. The CDR3 region is CASSVSTSGSNEQFF. The CDR3 bases are TGTGCCAGCAGTGTCTCGACTAGCGGGAGCAATGAGCAGTTCTTC. Drawing the rest from reference TRBV2 and TRBJ2-1, the complete variable domain is EPEVTQTPSHQVTQMGQEVILRCVPISNHLYFYWYRQILGQKVEFLVSFYNNEISEKSEIFDDQFSVERPDGSNFTLKIRSTKLEDSAMYFCASSVSTSGSNEQFFGPGTRLTVL.

J is TRBJ2-1 and V is TRBV6-8; D is possibly TRBD2 (5 bases). V dropped 5 bases and J dropped 7 bases, with 15 bases sitting between them. Germline values: CDR1 MNHGY, CDR2 SAAAGT. The length of the CDR3 is 14 residues. CDR3: CASSVSPGSNEQFF. CDR3 nucleotide sequence: TGTGCCAGCAGTGTCTCTCCTGGGAGTAATGAGCAGTTCTTC.

This clone was picked up a small number of times. The rearrangement joins TRBV15 to TRBJ2-1; 11 nucleotides match TRBD1. Germline values: CDR1 LNHNV, CDR2 YYDKDF (reference sequence). Trimming at V came to 0 bases and at J to 6 bases, leaving 7 bases not matched to a gene. The CDR3 loop spans 17 amino acids. The CDR3 DNA reads TGTGCCACCAGCAGAGAAGGTGAGGGGACAGGGGGCAATGAGCAGTTCTTC. It encodes CATSREGEGTGGNEQFF.

V gene TRBV30 combines with J gene TRBJ2-1; no definite D call. Per germline, CDR1 GTSNPN and CDR2 SVGIG (reference sequence). V was pared by 1 base and J by 2 bases, with 12 bases between. CDR3 length equals 15 residues. CDR3 nucleotide sequence: TGTGCCTGGAGTGAAGTTAGTCCGGCCTACAATGAGCAGTTCTTC. This translates into CAWSEVSPAYNEQFF.

The chain employs TRBV28 and TRBJ1-1; no firm D call. The V and J ends lost 7 bases and 3 bases respectively, with 9 bases between them. The V gene's germline CDR1 is MDHEN and CDR2 SYDVKM. The CDR3 consists of 12 residues. The CDR3 sequence: CASNFGDTEAFF. CDR3 sequence (DNA): TGTGCCAGCAATTTCGGGGACACTGAAGCTTTCTTT.

This clone showed up just a few times. The V and J genes are TRBV6-8 and TRBJ1-3; D not certain. V was clipped by 11 bases and J by 2 bases, with 19 bases between them. Per germline, CDR1 MNHGY and CDR2 SAAAGT. The CDR3 totals 15 residues. The CDR3 spells CAVTGSPSAGNTIYF. As DNA, the CDR3 is TGTGCCGTCACGGGAAGTCCCTCCGCTGGAAACACCATATATTTT.